This T cell receptor (beta chain) was documented in a study of T cell responses to AZD1222 COVID-19 vaccine. Study-level findings and limits: Reportedly, nearly half the spike-specific TCRs target unmutated variant regions.

The CDR3 spans 16 residues. In germline, CDR1 is SGHDN, CDR2 FVKESK. The ends were cut back, 0 bases at V and 2 bases at J, with 13 bases in the middle. About this clone: The antigen is unknown.

TCRdb's copy holds only in-frame clones and misses some; the assay was immunoSEQ multiplex PCR. Of approximately 140,000 clones listed, 92% are singletons. This TCR derives from an adult in good health. The sequences come from peripheral blood, collected on day 0 of AZD1222 vaccination. This chain uses TRBV14 with TRBJ1-1; D is possibly TRBD1 (5 bases). The CDR3 spells CASSQEGRGRNTEAFF. CDR3 bases: TGTGCCAGCAGCCAAGAGGGGCGGGGTCGTAACACTGAAGCTTTCTTT.